The 3 T cell receptor beta chains below were found in one sample sequenced in a study of cytomegalovirus exposure and HLA in healthy donors. Using immunoSEQ multiplex PCR, the repertoire was profiled, and TCRdb retains in-frame clones only, with some absent. The repertoire holds around 250,000 clones, with 90% as singletons. Sequences were obtained from PBMCs. The receptors were sampled from a woman aged 18-29 years in good health and CMV-seronegative.

V gene TRBV10-2 combines with J gene TRBJ2-2, with 7 bases fitting TRBD1. Germline V gives CDR1 WSHSY, CDR2 SAAADI. J lost 4 bases, V lost 6 bases, and 5 bases had no gene match. This CDR3 has 14 residues. CDR3 DNA sequence: TGCGCCAGCAGGACGGGACAGACCACCGGGGAGCTGTTTTTT. It specifies CASRTGQTTGELFF.

CDR3 amino acids: CASSLGGSSTDTQYF. The CDR3 nucleotides read TGTGCCAGCAGCTTAGGCGGGTCCAGCACAGATACGCAGTATTTT. This chain uses TRBV11-3 with TRBJ2-3, with a tentative D call TRBD2 (5 bases). Germline values: CDR1 SGHNT, CDR2 YENEEA. CDR3 length equals 15 residues. Trimming shortened V by 1 base and J by 0 bases, and 8 bases separated the two germline ends.

The rearrangement links TRBV5-1 to TRBJ1-1; perhaps TRBD1 as D (5 bases). The CDR3 length is 14 residues. Germline loops: CDR1 SGHRS, CDR2 YFSETQ. The germline V and J ends were trimmed by 0 bases and 0 bases, with 6 bases remaining between them. CDR3 protein: CASSLGDLNTEAFF. In nucleotides, the CDR3 is TGCGCCAGCAGCTTGGGGGACTTGAACACTGAAGCTTTCTTT.